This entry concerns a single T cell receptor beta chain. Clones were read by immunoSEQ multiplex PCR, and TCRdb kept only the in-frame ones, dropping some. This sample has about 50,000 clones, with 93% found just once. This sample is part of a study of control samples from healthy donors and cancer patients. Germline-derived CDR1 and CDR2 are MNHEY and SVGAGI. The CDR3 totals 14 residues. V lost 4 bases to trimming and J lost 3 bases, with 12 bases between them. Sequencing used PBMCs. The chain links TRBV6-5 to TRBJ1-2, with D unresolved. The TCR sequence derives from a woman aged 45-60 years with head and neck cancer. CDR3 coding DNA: TGTGCCAGCAGTTCCCTATGGGTGTACTATGGCTACACCTTC. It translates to CASSSLWVYYGYTF.